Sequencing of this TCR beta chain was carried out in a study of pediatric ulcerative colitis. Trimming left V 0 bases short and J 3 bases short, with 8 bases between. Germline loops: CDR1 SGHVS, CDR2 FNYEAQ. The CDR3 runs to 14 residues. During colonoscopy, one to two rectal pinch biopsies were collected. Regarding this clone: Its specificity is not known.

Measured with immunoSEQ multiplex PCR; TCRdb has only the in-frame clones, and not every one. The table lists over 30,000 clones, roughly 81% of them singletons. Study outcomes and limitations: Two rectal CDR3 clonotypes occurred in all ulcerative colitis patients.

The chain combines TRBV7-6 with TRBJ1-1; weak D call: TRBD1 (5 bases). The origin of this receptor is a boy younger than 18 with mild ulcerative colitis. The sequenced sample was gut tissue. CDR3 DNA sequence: TGTGCCAGCAGCTTAGCCGTGGGGGACACTGAAGCTTTCTTT. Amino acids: CASSLAVGDTEAFF.